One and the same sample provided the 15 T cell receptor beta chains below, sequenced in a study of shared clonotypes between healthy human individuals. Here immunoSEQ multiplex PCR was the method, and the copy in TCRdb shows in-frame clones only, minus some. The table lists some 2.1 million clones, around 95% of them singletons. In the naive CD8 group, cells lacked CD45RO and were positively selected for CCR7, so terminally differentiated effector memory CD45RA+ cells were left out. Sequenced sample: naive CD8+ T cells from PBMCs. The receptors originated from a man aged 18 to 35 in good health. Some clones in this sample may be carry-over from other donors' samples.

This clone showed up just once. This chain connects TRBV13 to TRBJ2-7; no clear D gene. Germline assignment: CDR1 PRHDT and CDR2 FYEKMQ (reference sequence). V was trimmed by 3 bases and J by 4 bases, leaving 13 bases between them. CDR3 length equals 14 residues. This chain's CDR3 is CASSFRARAYEQYF. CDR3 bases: TGTGCCAGCAGCTTTCGAGCGAGAGCTTACGAGCAGTACTTC. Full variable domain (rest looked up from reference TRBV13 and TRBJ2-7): AAGVIQSPRHLIKEKRETATLKCYPIPRHDTVYWYQQGPGQDPQFLISFYEKMQSDKGSIPDRFSAQQFSDYHSELNMSSLELGDSALYFCASSFRARAYEQYFGPGTRLTVT.

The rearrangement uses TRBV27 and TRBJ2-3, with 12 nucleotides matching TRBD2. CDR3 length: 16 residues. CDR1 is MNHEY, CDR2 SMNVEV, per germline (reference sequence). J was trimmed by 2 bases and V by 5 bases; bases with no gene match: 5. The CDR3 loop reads CASSPPSGRATDTQYF. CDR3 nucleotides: TGTGCCAGCAGTCCCCCTAGCGGGAGGGCCACAGATACGCAGTATTTT.

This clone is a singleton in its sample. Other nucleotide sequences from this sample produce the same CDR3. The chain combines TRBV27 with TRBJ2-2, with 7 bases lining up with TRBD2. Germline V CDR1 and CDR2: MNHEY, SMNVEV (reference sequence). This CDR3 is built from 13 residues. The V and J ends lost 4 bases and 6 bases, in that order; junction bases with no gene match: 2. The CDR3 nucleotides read TGTGCCAGCAGTTCCCGGGGGGCCGGGGAGCTGTTTTTT. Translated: CASSSRGAGELFF.

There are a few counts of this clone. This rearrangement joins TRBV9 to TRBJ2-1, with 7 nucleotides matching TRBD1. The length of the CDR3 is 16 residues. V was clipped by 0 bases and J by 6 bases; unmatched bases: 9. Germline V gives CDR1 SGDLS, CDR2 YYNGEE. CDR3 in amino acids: CASSVGRGQWGNEQFF. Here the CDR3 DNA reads TGTGCCAGCAGCGTAGGAAGGGGGCAGTGGGGCAATGAGCAGTTCTTC.

In DNA form, the CDR3 reads TGCGCCAGCAGCCGAGAGACAGGGACCACTTATGGCTACACCTTC. Translated: CASSRETGTTYGYTF. The V and J genes are TRBV4-1 and TRBJ1-2; 7 bases align to TRBD1. With V trimmed by 4 bases and J by 5 bases, 10 bases remained unmatched. This CDR3 region has 15 residues. Germline V gives CDR1 MGHRA, CDR2 YSYEKL.

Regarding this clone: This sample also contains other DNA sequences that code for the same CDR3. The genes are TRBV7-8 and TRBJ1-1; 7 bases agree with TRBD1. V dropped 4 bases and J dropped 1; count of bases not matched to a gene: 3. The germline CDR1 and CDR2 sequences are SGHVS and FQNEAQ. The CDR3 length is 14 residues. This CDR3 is CASSSRTGNTEAFF. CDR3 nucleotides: TGTGCCAGCAGCTCCCGGACAGGGAACACTGAAGCTTTCTTT. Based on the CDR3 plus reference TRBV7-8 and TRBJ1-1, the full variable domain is GAGVSQSPRYKVAKRGQDVALRCDPISGHVSLFWYQQALGQGPEFLTYFQNEAQLDKSGLPSDRFFAERPEGSVSTLKIQRTQQEDSAVYLCASSSRTGNTEAFFGQGTRLTVV.

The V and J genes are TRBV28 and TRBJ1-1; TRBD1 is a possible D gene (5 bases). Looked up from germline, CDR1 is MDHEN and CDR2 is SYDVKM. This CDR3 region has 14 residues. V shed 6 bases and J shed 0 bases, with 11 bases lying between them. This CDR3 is CASRAGHMNTEAFF. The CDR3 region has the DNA TGTGCCAGCAGAGCAGGGCACATGAACACTGAAGCTTTCTTT.

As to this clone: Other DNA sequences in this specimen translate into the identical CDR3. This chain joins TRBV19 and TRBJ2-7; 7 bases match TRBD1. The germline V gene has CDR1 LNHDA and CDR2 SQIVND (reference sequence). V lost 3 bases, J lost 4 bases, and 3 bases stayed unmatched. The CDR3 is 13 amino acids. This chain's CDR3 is CASSIGRGYEQYF. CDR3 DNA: TGTGCCAGTAGTATTGGCAGGGGGTACGAGCAGTACTTC.

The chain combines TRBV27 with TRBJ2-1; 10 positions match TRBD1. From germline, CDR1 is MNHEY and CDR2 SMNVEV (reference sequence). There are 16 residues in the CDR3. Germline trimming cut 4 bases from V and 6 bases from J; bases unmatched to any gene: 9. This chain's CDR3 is CASSSRQGALGNEQFF. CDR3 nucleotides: TGTGCCAGCAGTTCCCGACAGGGGGCGCTTGGCAATGAGCAGTTCTTC.

CDR3 sequence: CASSKWIGDGNTEAFF. In DNA, the CDR3 is TGTGCCAGCAGCAAATGGATCGGGGACGGGAACACTGAAGCTTTCTTT. The genes are TRBV21-1 and TRBJ1-1. TRBV21-1 constitutes a pseudogene. The CDR3 contains 16 residues.

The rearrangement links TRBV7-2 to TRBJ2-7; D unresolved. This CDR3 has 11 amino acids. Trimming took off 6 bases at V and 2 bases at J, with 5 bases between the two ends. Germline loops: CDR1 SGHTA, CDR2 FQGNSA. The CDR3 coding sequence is TGTGCCAGCAGTCGTACCTACGAGCAGTACTTC. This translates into CASSRTYEQYF.

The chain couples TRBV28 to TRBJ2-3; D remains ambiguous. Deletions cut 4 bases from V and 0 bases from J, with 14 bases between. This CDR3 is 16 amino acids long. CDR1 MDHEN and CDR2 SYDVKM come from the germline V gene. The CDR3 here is CASSWVRFSSTDTQYF. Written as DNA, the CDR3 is TGTGCCAGCAGTTGGGTACGTTTCTCTAGCACAGATACGCAGTATTTT.

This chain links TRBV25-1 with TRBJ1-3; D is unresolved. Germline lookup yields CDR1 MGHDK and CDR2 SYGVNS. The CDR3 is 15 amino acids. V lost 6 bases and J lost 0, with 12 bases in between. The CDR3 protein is CASRGRVSSGNTIYF. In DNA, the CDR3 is TGTGCCAGCAGGGGTCGGGTTTCCTCTGGAAACACCATATATTTT.

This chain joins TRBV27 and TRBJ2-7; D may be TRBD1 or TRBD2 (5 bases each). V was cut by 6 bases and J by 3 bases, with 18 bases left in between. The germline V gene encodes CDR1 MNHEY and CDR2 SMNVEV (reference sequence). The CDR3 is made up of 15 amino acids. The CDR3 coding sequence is TGTGCCAGCAGGTTAGCCGGGGCCGTAAACTACGAGCAGTACTTC. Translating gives CASRLAGAVNYEQYF.

The CDR3 is CASSLAGGNFNNEQFF. DNA of the CDR3: TGCGCCAGCAGCCTAGCGGGAGGTAACTTCAACAATGAGCAGTTCTTC. The chain carries TRBV5-1 and TRBJ2-1; 11 nucleotides match TRBD2. Losses at the gene ends were 4 bases for V and 5 bases for J; bases not matched to a gene: 8. The CDR3 spans 16 residues. Germline loops: CDR1 SGHRS, CDR2 YFSETQ.